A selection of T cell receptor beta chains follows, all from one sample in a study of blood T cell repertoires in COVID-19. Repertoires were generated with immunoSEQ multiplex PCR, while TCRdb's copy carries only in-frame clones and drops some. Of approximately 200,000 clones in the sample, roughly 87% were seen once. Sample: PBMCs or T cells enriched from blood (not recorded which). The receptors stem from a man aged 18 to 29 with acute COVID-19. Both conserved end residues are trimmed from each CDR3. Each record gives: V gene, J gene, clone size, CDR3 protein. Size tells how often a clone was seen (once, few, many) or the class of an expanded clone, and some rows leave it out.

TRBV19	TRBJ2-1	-	ASSIWGLAVDNEQF
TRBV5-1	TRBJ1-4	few	ASSPDQQEKLF
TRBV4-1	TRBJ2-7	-	ASSQEAGTVTYEQY
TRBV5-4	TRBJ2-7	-	ASSLGDRPALGQY
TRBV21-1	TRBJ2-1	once	ASSKPLPTQGLGEQF
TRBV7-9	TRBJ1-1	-	ASSPGSLGNTEAF
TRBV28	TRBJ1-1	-	ASSYLSGSGAEAF
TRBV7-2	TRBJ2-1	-	ASSSWRGGPIGNEQF
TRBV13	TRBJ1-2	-	ASSLEGAVGYGYT
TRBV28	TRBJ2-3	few	ASSVGLAPDTQY
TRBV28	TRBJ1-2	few	ASSLISLDSSYGYT
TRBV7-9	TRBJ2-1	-	ASSRRQGAVDNEQF
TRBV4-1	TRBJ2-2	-	ASSGNANTGELF
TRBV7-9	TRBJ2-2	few	ASSFQGTGELF
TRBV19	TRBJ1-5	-	ASSPGGGAQH
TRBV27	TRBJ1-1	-	ASSLKPGQGGRTF
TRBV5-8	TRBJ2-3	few	ASSSTRDTQY
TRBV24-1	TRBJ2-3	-	ATSVPSSDTQY
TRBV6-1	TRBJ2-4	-	ASSEARGGLAKNIQY
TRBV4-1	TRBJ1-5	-	ASSTGEASNQPQH
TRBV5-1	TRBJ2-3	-	ASSLGTSGKSSTDTQY
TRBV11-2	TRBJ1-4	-	ASSPVAGHEKLF
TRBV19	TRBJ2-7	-	ASSPSTGEYEQY
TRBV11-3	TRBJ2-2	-	ASSLARAGELF
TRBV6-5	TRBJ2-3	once	ASSYSVAGGKDTQY
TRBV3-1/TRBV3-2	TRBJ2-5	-	ASSQASGRALGKTQY
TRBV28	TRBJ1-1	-	ASSSDRGHTEAF
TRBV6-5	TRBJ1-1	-	ASSGQVAWNTEAF